This is a list of T cell receptor beta chains from one sample in a study of cytomegalovirus exposure and HLA in healthy donors. Generated by immunoSEQ multiplex PCR, the TCRdb table keeps only in-frame clones and is missing some. The sample's table shows some 130,000 clones. Sample: PBMCs. The receptors come from a woman aged 60-75 years in good health and CMV-seronegative. The conserved cysteine and the conserved F or W are not part of the CDR3 here.

V gene: TRBV6-1; CDR3 length: 13; CDR3 protein: ASSEGSGRTDTQY
V gene: TRBV28; CDR3 length: 12; CDR3 protein: ASTRADRGDTQY
V gene: TRBV2; CDR3 length: 10; CDR3 protein: ASSATNYEQY
V gene: TRBV18; CDR3 length: 13; CDR3 protein: ASSATGTGNEKLF
V gene: TRBV6-1; CDR3 length: 12; CDR3 protein: ASSEALRGTEAF
V gene: TRBV2; CDR3 length: 13; CDR3 protein: ASSIGQGVYNEQF
V gene: TRBV6-1; CDR3 length: 10; CDR3 protein: ASGHSNQPQH
V gene: TRBV7-9; CDR3 length: 16; CDR3 protein: ASSPTRTGSAVGTEAF
V gene: TRBV27; CDR3 length: 13; CDR3 protein: ASSFSDSRPSGYT
V gene: TRBV28; CDR3 length: 12; CDR3 protein: ASRGAPTTDTQY
V gene: TRBV28; CDR3 length: 13; CDR3 protein: ASRLSAGGTGELF
V gene: TRBV2; CDR3 length: 13; CDR3 protein: ASRFTSGNQETQY
V gene: TRBV28; CDR3 length: 12; CDR3 protein: ASSLTGVTYEQY
V gene: TRBV5-4; CDR3 length: 12; CDR3 protein: ASSTTGLGYGYT
V gene: TRBV28; CDR3 length: 12; CDR3 protein: ASEGHLRNTEAF
V gene: TRBV6-1; CDR3 length: 13; CDR3 protein: ASRVALSSYNEQF
V gene: TRBV14; CDR3 length: 10; CDR3 protein: ASSQGGETQY
V gene: TRBV15; CDR3 length: 14; CDR3 protein: ATSRDPGGLQETQY
V gene: TRBV18; CDR3 length: 10; CDR3 protein: ASSTGGDTQY
V gene: TRBV6-1; CDR3 length: 13; CDR3 protein: ASSGPGQGNQPQH
V gene: TRBV9; CDR3 length: 12; CDR3 protein: ASSVAGGGQPQH
V gene: TRBV6-5; CDR3 length: 12; CDR3 protein: ASSYSQGTDTQY
V gene: TRBV5-1; CDR3 length: 13; CDR3 protein: ASSSGGTNTGELF
V gene: TRBV4-2; CDR3 length: 12; CDR3 protein: ASSQGTDTDTQY
V gene: TRBV5-1; CDR3 length: 12; CDR3 protein: ASSSSGTDYGYT
V gene: TRBV19; CDR3 length: 10; CDR3 protein: ASRTGVNEQF
V gene: TRBV4-1; CDR3 length: 13; CDR3 protein: ASSRYLTGATEAF
V gene: TRBV7-6; CDR3 length: 12; CDR3 protein: ASSSQQGKFGYT
V gene: TRBV10-1; CDR3 length: 12; CDR3 protein: ASRRQGRWNGYT
V gene: TRBV19; CDR3 length: 12; CDR3 protein: ASSVGQNNSPLH
V gene: TRBV6-1; CDR3 length: 12; CDR3 protein: ASSVGGAGEKLF
V gene: TRBV2; CDR3 length: 12; CDR3 protein: ACIRTGTQETQY
V gene: TRBV2; CDR3 length: 10; CDR3 protein: ASRGAEETQY
V gene: TRBV28; CDR3 length: 12; CDR3 protein: ASSGTGGDQPQH
V gene: TRBV7-9; CDR3 length: 12; CDR3 protein: ASSVTGVDEKLF
V gene: TRBV6-5; CDR3 length: 13; CDR3 protein: ASSYFRTGAYGYT
V gene: TRBV10-1; CDR3 length: 15; CDR3 protein: ASSEPSGGELKNIQY